These T cell receptor beta chains were read from a single sample in a study of blood T cell repertoires in COVID-19. Data came from immunoSEQ multiplex PCR; TCRdb stores just in-frame clones and leaves some out. In the table there are tens of thousands of clones, approximately 86% of which are singletons. The material sequenced was peripheral blood. Source of these receptors: a man between 65 and 80 years old with acute or convalescent COVID-19. Both conserved end residues are part of each CDR3. A D gene is named only where the DNA matches it firmly. Clone size is given for some rows only: seen once, a few or many times, or a class if the clone is expanded.

V gene	J gene	clone size	D gene	CDR3 protein	CDR3 DNA
TRBV10-3	TRBJ1-2	.	TRBD1	CAITPRQGEDGYTF	TGTGCCATCACCCCGCGTCAGGGGGAGGATGGCTACACCTTC
TRBV13	TRBJ2-1	.	.	CASSIPGLDYNEQFF	TGTGCCAGCAGCATCCCGGGACTGGATTACAATGAGCAGTTCTTC
TRBV19	TRBJ2-6	.	.	CASSIGQGTFSGANVLTF	TGTGCCAGTAGTATCGGCCAGGGGACCTTCTCTGGGGCCAACGTCCTGACTTTC
TRBV18	TRBJ2-7	.	.	CASSPPVSTYEQYF	TGTGCCAGCTCACCACCGGTCAGTACCTACGAGCAGTACTTC
TRBV6-5	TRBJ2-3	few	.	CASSSRGRGPYTQYF	TGTGCCAGCAGTTCCCGCGGCAGGGGACCATATACGCAGTATTTT
TRBV20-1	TRBJ1-2	.	TRBD1	CSSTGNYGYTF	TGCAGTTCGACAGGGAACTATGGCTACACCTTC
TRBV11-2	TRBJ1-6	.	.	CASSLDWGDSYNSPLHF	TGTGCCAGCAGCTTAGATTGGGGGGACTCCTATAATTCACCCCTCCACTTT
TRBV5-5	TRBJ1-5	.	.	CASSLGPDNQPQHF	TGTGCCAGCAGCCTAGGCCCCGACAATCAGCCCCAGCATTTT
TRBV11-3	TRBJ2-7	many	.	CASSLGRSSLEQYF	TGTGCCAGCAGCTTAGGGCGGTCTTCTCTCGAGCAGTACTTC
TRBV18	TRBJ2-5	.	.	CASSPLAQETQYF	TGTGCCAGCTCACCACTAGCTCAAGAGACCCAGTACTTC
TRBV27	TRBJ2-7	.	.	CASSHQGGPGAQYF	TGTGCCAGCAGTCACCAGGGGGGACCAGGCGCGCAGTACTTC
TRBV29-1	TRBJ2-5	.	TRBD2	CSVEPSGGETQYF	TGCAGCGTTGAACCTAGCGGGGGAGAGACCCAGTACTTC
TRBV7-6	TRBJ2-2	.	.	CASSLQVNTGELFF	TGTGCCAGCAGCTTACAGGTTAACACCGGGGAGCTGTTTTTT
TRBV7-6	TRBJ2-3	.	TRBD2	CASSFSSGGALSTDTQYF	TGTGCCAGCAGCTTCAGTAGCGGGGGGGCACTAAGCACAGATACGCAGTATTTT
TRBV6-5	TRBJ1-2	.	.	CASSLGLSNYGYTF	TGTGCCAGCAGTTTGGGGCTTTCTAACTATGGCTACACCTTC
TRBV12-3/TRBV12-4	TRBJ2-1	.	.	CASSQDSPGQFF	TGTGCCAGCAGCCAGGACAGCCCGGGGCAGTTCTTC
TRBV7-9	TRBJ2-7	.	TRBD1	CASIPLGTGIYEQYF	TGTGCCAGCATCCCTCTGGGGACAGGGATCTACGAGCAGTACTTC
TRBV18	TRBJ1-1	.	.	CASSPYTPNTEAFF	TGTGCCAGCTCACCGTACACACCGAACACTGAAGCTTTCTTT
TRBV5-1	TRBJ2-7	.	TRBD1	CASSSSWGQGYEQYF	TGCGCCAGCAGTTCCTCTTGGGGACAGGGCTACGAGCAGTACTTC
TRBV7-7	TRBJ1-1	.	TRBD1	CASSPDRGSTEAFF	TGTGCTAGCAGCCCGGACAGGGGGTCCACTGAAGCTTTCTTT
TRBV9	TRBJ2-7	once	.	CASSVADRTEQYF	TGTGCCAGCAGCGTAGCTGACAGAACCGAGCAGTACTTC
TRBV9	TRBJ1-4	.	TRBD1	CASSVGDRGREKLFF	TGTGCCAGCAGCGTAGGAGACAGGGGTAGGGAAAAACTGTTTTTT
TRBV28	TRBJ1-2	.	.	CASSRSGSNYGYTF	TGTGCCAGCAGCCGGTCAGGGTCTAACTATGGCTACACCTTC
TRBV12-3/TRBV12-4	TRBJ1-1	.	.	CASSLDRAGAFF	TGTGCCAGCAGTTTAGACAGGGCTGGAGCTTTCTTT
TRBV7-9	TRBJ2-1	.	.	CASSLAFPSSYNEQFF	TGTGCCAGCAGCTTAGCGTTCCCTAGCTCCTACAATGAGCAGTTCTTC
TRBV5-1	TRBJ2-7	.	TRBD1	CASKIFAGQGAYEQYF	TGCGCCAGCAAAATTTTCGCGGGACAGGGAGCCTACGAGCAGTACTTC
TRBV15	TRBJ1-2	.	.	CATSRDSPNYGYTF	TGTGCCACCAGCAGAGATAGTCCTAACTATGGCTACACCTTC